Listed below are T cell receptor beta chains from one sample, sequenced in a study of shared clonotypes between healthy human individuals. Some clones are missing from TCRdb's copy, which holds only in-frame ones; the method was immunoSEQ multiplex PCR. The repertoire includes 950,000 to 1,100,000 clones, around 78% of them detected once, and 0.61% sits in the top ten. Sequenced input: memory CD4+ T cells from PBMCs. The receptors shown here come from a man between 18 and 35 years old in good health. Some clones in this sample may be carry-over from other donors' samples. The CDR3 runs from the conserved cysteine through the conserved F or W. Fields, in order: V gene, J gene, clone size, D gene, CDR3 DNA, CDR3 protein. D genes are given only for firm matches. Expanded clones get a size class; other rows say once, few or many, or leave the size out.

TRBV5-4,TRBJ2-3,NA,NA,TGTGCCAGCAGCAAGTCTAGCACAGATACGCAGTATTTT,CASSKSSTDTQYF
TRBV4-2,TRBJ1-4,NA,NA,TGTGCCAGCAGCCAAGATTTATCTGAAAAACTGTTTTTT,CASSQDLSEKLFF
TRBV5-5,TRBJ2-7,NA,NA,TGTGCCAGCAGCTACGACCCTGGGGGTTCCTACGAGCAGTACTTC,CASSYDPGGSYEQYF
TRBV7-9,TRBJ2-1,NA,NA,TGTGCCAGCAGCTTAGTCACCGACAATGAGCAGTTCTTC,CASSLVTDNEQFF
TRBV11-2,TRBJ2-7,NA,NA,TGTGCCAGCAGCTTAACGTCCCTAGGGTCCTACGAGCAGTACTTC,CASSLTSLGSYEQYF
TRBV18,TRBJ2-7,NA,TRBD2,TGTGCCAGCTCATTACTAGCGGGGGGCTACGAGCAGTACTTC,CASSLLAGGYEQYF
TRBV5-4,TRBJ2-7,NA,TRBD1,TGTGCCAGCAGCTTGGGTGGACAGGTACCCTACGAGCAGTACTTC,CASSLGGQVPYEQYF
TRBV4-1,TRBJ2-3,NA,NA,TGCGCCAGCAGCACCCCCCCGGCGGATACGCAGTATTTT,CASSTPPADTQYF
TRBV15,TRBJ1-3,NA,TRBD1,TGTGCCACCAGCGGAACCCGGGACAGGCTACGGAACACCATATATTTT,CATSGTRDRLRNTIYF
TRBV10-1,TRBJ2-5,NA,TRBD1,TGCGCCAGCAGTGGGGGCGGACAGGGAAAAGAGACCCAGTACTTC,CASSGGGQGKETQYF
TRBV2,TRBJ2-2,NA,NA,TGTGCCAGCACGATCAAGAACACCGGGGAGCTGTTTTTT,CASTIKNTGELFF
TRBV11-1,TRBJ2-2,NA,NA,TGTGCCAGCAGCCCTGCCCCCTCTCTCGGCGCCGGGGAGCTGTTTTTT,CASSPAPSLGAGELFF
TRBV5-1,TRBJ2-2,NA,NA,TGCGCCAGCAGCCCGAGCAATCCCACCGGGGAGCTGTTTTTT,CASSPSNPTGELFF
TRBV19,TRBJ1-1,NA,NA,TGTGCCAGTAGTATTCCCCCGGGGGATGCTTTCTTT,CASSIPPGDAFF
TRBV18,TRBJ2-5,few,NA,TGTGCCAGCTCACCACAGCGGGCTCAAGAGACCCAGTACTTC,CASSPQRAQETQYF
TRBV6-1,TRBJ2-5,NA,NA,TGTGCCAGCATTCTTATAGAGACCCAGTACTTC,CASILIETQYF
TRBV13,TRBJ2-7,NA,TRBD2,TGTGCCAGCAGCTCAGGAACGGGAGGCTCCTACGAGCAGTACTTC,CASSSGTGGSYEQYF
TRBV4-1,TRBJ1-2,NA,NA,TGCGCCAGCAGGGGAGGGGCGGGCGGCTACACCTTC,CASRGGAGGYTF
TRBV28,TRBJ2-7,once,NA,TGTGCCAGCAGCCCCCCGGGAGACGGCGGCCCCTACGAGCAGTACTTC,CASSPPGDGGPYEQYF
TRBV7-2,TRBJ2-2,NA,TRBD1,TGTGCCAGCAGCGGAATATGGACAGGGGGCAAAACCGGGGAGCTGTTTTTT,CASSGIWTGGKTGELFF
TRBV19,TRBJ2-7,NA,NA,TGTGCCAGTAGTATACTACAGGGAAACGAGCAGTACTTC,CASSILQGNEQYF
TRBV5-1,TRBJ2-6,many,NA,TGCGCCAGCAGCTTGGCCGGTTCACTCAACTCTGGGGCCAACGTCCTGACTTTC,CASSLAGSLNSGANVLTF
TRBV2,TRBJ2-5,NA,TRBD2,TGTGCCAGCAGTGAAGGGGGGACTAGCGGGAGACAAGAGACCCAGTACTTC,CASSEGGTSGRQETQYF
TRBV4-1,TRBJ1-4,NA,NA,TGCGCCAGCAGCCAACCGTACGAAAAACTGTTTTTT,CASSQPYEKLFF
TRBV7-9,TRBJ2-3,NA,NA,TGTGCCAGCGCAGCCGTGGGCACAGATACGCAGTATTTT,CASAAVGTDTQYF
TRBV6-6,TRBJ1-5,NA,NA,TGTGCCAGCAGTTACAGGGTCGGCAATCAGCCCCAGCATTTT,CASSYRVGNQPQHF
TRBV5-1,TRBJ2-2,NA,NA,TGCGCCAGCAGCTTGGTGACAGGCCTTACGGGGGAGCTGTTTTTT,CASSLVTGLTGELFF
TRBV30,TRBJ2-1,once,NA,TGTGCCTGGAGCGGTTCTAGCCCTAGAGGTAATGAGCAGTTCTTC,CAWSGSSPRGNEQFF
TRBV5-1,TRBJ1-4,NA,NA,TGCGCCAGCAGCTTGGATGCGGGACGGAGTAATGAAAAACTGTTTTTT,CASSLDAGRSNEKLFF
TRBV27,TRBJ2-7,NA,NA,TGTGCCAGCAGTTTTTCGATGGGGAGTGACTACGAGCAGTACTTC,CASSFSMGSDYEQYF
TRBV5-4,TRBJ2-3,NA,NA,TGTGCCAGCAGCTTGGTGCGGGACACAGATACGCAGTATTTT,CASSLVRDTDTQYF
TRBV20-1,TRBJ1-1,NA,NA,TGCAGTGCTCTTAAGGGTGGAGCTTTCTTT,CSALKGGAFF
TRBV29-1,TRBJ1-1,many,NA,TGCAGCGTTGAGCAGGGACGTTGGACTGAAGCTTTCTTT,CSVEQGRWTEAFF
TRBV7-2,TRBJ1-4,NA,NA,TGTGCCAGCACCCCTCGGGAAGGGCGGGAAAAACTGTTTTTT,CASTPREGREKLFF
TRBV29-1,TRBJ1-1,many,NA,TGCAGCGTTGAAATCGGGATGAACACTGAAGCTTTCTTT,CSVEIGMNTEAFF
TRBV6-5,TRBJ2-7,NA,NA,TGTGCCAGCAGTTACTCATCAGCATACTCCTACGAGCAGTACTTC,CASSYSSAYSYEQYF
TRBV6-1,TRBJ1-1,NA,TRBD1,TGTGCCAGCAGTGAAGCAGGGACAGGGGCCGCGGGGGGTGAAGCTTTCTTT,CASSEAGTGAAGGEAFF
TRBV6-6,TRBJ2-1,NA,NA,TGTGCCAGCAGTTACTCCCATATGGGGCACAATGAGCAGTTCTTC,CASSYSHMGHNEQFF
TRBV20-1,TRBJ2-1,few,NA,TGCAGTGCGGCTCCTTACAATGAGCAGTTCTTC,CSAAPYNEQFF
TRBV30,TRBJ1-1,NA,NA,TGTGCCTGGAGTGCCGCTCGGTCGGCGTCGAACACTGAAGCTTTCTTT,CAWSAARSASNTEAFF
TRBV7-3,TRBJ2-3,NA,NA,TGTGCCAGCAGCTTAACGGGGGCTGGCAGCGCCAACACAGATACGCAGTATTTT,CASSLTGAGSANTDTQYF
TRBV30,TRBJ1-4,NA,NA,TGTGCCTGGGGGCTCGGTGAAAAACTGTTTTTT,CAWGLGEKLFF
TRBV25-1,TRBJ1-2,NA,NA,TGTGCCAGCAGTGAAAATGGAGGGACTGCATCCCTATATGGCTACACCTTC,CASSENGGTASLYGYTF
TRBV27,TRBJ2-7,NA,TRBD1,TGTGCCAGCCGCTCCCGACAGGGGGCCTCCTACGAGCAGTACTTC,CASRSRQGASYEQYF
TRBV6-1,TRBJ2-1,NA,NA,TGTGCCAGCAGCGGTTGGGATTACAATGAGCAGTTCTTC,CASSGWDYNEQFF
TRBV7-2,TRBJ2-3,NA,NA,TGTGCCAGCAGCTTAGTTCGGGGGATCACAGATACGCAGTATTTT,CASSLVRGITDTQYF
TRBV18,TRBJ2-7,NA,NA,TGTGCCAGCTCACCAAAGAGGGACGCTTACGAGCAGTACTTC,CASSPKRDAYEQYF
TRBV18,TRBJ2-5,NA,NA,TGTGCCAGCTCACCCGACAGACCCCAGTACTTC,CASSPDRPQYF
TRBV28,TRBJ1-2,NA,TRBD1,TGTGCCAGCACCATCACAGGGGGGGCTAACTATGGCTACACCTTC,CASTITGGANYGYTF
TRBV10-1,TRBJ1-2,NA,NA,TGCGCCAGCAGTGAGCGGGAGAACTATGGCTACACCTTC,CASSERENYGYTF
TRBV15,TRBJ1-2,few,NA,TGTGCCACCAGCAGAGATCGGGGCGCGCAACTCTATGGCTACACCTTC,CATSRDRGAQLYGYTF
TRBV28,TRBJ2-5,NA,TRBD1,TGTGCCAGCGGACAGGGCCTACTCCCGGGCCAAGAGACCCAGTACTTC,CASGQGLLPGQETQYF
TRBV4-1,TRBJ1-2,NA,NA,TGCGCCAGCAGCCAAGTAGTGTCACCGGACTATGGCTACACCTTC,CASSQVVSPDYGYTF